The 14 T cell receptor beta chains in this list originate from one sample, sequenced in a study of OX40 agonist ivuxolimab in advanced cancers. Libraries were prepared by immunoSEQ multiplex PCR; TCRdb keeps only in-frame clonotypes and omits some of them. Of fewer than 90,000 clones listed, just over 85% are singletons. The starting material was CD4+ or CD8+ T cells sorted from blood, obtained in a trial of the OX40 agonist ivuxolimab. Receptors originate from an adult with an advanced solid tumor such as melanoma, head and neck, liver or kidney cancer.

The V and J genes are TRBV5-1 and TRBJ1-4, with TRBD1 identical over 7 bases. The V and J ends lost 2 bases and 0 bases, in that order; junction bases with no gene match: 1. The CDR3 extends over 15 amino acids. Germline V gives CDR1 SGHRS, CDR2 YFSETQ. The CDR3 DNA reads TGCGCCAGCAGCTTTACAGGGGCAACTAATGAAAAACTGTTTTTT. It codes for CASSFTGATNEKLFF.

CDR3 sequence reads: CASSSRGQNTGELFF. CDR3 DNA sequence: TGTGCCAGCAGCTCGCGGGGGCAGAACACCGGGGAGCTGTTTTTT. This chain uses TRBV6-5 with TRBJ2-2; perhaps TRBD2 as D (7 bases). The CDR3 is 15 residues long. V was pared by 6 bases and J by 1 base, with 12 bases between. Germline V gene lookup returns CDR1 MNHEY and CDR2 SVGAGI.

The chain employs TRBV19 and TRBJ2-5; D is unresolved. V was pared by 5 bases and J by 3 bases, with 10 bases between. Looked up from germline, CDR1 is LNHDA and CDR2 is SQIVND (reference sequence). The CDR3 sequence is 13 residues long. The CDR3 sequence: CASSVWREETQYF. The DNA for the CDR3 is TGTGCCAGTAGTGTTTGGCGAGAAGAGACCCAGTACTTC.

The rearrangement joins TRBV5-1 to TRBJ1-2; D remains unclear. CDR3 length: 16 residues. Trimming took 4 bases from V and 4 from J, leaving 20 bases between them. Germline V gene data show CDR1 as SGHRS and CDR2 as YFSETQ. The CDR3 is CASSAAPRQAIYGYTF. In DNA, the CDR3 is TGCGCCAGCAGCGCGGCCCCCAGGCAGGCCATCTATGGCTACACCTTC.

The CDR3 here is CASSLGLSSSYEQYF. CDR3 in DNA: TGTGCCAGCAGCCTGGGACTCTCGAGCTCCTACGAGCAGTACTTC. V gene TRBV14 combines with J gene TRBJ2-7; TRBD2 might be the D (6 bases). V was trimmed by 4 bases and J by 0 bases, leaving 13 bases between them. CDR1 and CDR2 from the germline V gene are SGHDN and FVKESK. This CDR3 comprises 15 residues.

The V gene is TRBV10-1, the J gene TRBJ2-7; 7 positions match TRBD1. The CDR3 is made up of 13 amino acids. Germline V CDR1 and CDR2: WNHNN, SYGVQD (reference sequence). J lost 2 bases, V lost 3 bases, and 1 base had no gene match. The CDR3 loop reads CASSDGQAYEQYF. The CDR3 nucleotides are TGCGCCAGCAGTGACGGACAGGCCTACGAGCAGTACTTC.

Concerning this clone: A read error is possible here, since a much larger clone lies one base away. The chain recombines TRBV29-1 with TRBJ1-1; D remains ambiguous. This CDR3 spans 10 amino acids. Germline loops: CDR1 SQVTM, CDR2 ANQGSEA. CDR3 nucleotide sequence: TGCGGCGTTGAAACGGGGAGCGCTTTCTTT. This codes for CGVETGSAFF.

The chain recombines TRBV28 with TRBJ2-7; D is unclear. The CDR3 loop spans 13 amino acids. The V gene lost 7 bases and the J gene lost 3 bases, with 13 bases spanning the gap. Germline CDR1 MDHEN, CDR2 SYDVKM. CDR3 coding DNA: TGTGCCAGCATCCCCCCCGGCGGCTACGAGCAGTACTTC. Its translation: CASIPPGGYEQYF.

The chain joins TRBV28 to TRBJ2-4; D not resolved. The CDR3 consists of 14 residues. V lost 4 bases and J lost 0, with 7 bases in between. Germline CDR1 MDHEN, CDR2 SYDVKM. As DNA, the CDR3 is TGTGCCAGCAGTTCGACGGGAGCCAAAAACATTCAGTACTTC. This translates into CASSSTGAKNIQYF.

This chain joins TRBV2 and TRBJ2-5, with D perhaps given as TRBD1 or TRBD2 (5 bases each). Germline loops: CDR1 SNHLY, CDR2 FYNNEI. V was cut by 6 bases and J by 5 bases, with 13 bases left in between. This CDR3 is built from 13 residues. The CDR3 reads CASRGDLGETQYF. The DNA for the CDR3 is TGTGCCAGCAGAGGGGACCTTGGGGAGACCCAGTACTTC.

The rearrangement uses TRBV7-3 and TRBJ2-2; D remains unclear. Germline V gives CDR1 SGHTA, CDR2 FQGTGA. The CDR3 totals 14 residues. V dropped 5 bases and J dropped 3 bases, with 10 bases sitting between them. The CDR3 is CASSPAPHTGELFF. CDR3 nucleotide sequence: TGTGCCAGCAGCCCGGCGCCTCACACCGGGGAGCTGTTTTTT. The full variable domain, with the rest looked up from reference TRBV7-3 and TRBJ2-2, is GAGVSQTPSNKVTEKGKYVELRCDPISGHTALYWYRQSLGQGPEFLIYFQGTGAADDSGLPNDRFFAVRPEGSVSTLKIQRTERGDSAVYLCASSPAPHTGELFFGEGSRLTVL.

This clone appeared once. The chain links TRBV13 to TRBJ1-5, with D maybe TRBD1 (5 bases). V was clipped by 4 bases and J by 3 bases, with 10 bases between them. The CDR3 contains 14 residues. CDR1 is PRHDT, CDR2 FYEKMQ, per germline (reference sequence). CDR3 DNA: TGTGCCAGCAGCTCCCAGGGACTCAATCAGCCCCAGCATTTT. This encodes CASSSQGLNQPQHF.

The chain couples TRBV9 to TRBJ2-7, with a possible D match to TRBD2 (5 bases). The germline V and J ends were trimmed by 0 bases and 2 bases, with 9 bases remaining between them. Per the germline V gene, CDR1 is SGDLS and CDR2 is YYNGEE. The CDR3 extends over 14 amino acids. The CDR3 spells CASSVVEGPYEQYF. In nucleotides, the CDR3 is TGTGCCAGCAGCGTAGTTGAGGGCCCCTACGAGCAGTACTTC.

This rearrangement joins TRBV5-1 to TRBJ1-1, with D unclear. There are 13 residues in the CDR3. Trimming stripped 5 bases from V and 8 bases from J, with 16 bases between. Per germline, CDR1 SGHRS and CDR2 YFSETQ. CDR3 in amino acids: CASSFQDTLEAFF. The CDR3 nucleotides read TGCGCCAGCAGTTTTCAGGATACGTTGGAAGCTTTCTTT.